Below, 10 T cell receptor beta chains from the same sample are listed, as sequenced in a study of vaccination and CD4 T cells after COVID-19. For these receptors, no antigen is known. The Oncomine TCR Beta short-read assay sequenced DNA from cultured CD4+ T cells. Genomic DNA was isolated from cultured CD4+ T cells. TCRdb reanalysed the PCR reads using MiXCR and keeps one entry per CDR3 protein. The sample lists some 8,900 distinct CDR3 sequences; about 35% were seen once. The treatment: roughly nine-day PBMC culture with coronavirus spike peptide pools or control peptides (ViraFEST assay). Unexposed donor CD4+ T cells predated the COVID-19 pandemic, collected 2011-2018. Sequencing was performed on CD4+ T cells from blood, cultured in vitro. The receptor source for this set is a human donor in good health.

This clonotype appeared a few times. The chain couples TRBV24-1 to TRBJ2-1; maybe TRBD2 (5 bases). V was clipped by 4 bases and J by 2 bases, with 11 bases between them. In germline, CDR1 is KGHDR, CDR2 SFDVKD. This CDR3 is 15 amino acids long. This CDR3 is CATSDPSGPYNEQFF. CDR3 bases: TGTGCCACCAGTGACCCCAGCGGCCCCTACAATGAGCAGTTCTTC.

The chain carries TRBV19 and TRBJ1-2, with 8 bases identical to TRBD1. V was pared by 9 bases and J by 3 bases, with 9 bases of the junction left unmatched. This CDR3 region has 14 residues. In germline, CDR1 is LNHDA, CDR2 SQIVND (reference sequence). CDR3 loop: CARRFLDRDYGYTF. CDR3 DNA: TGTGCCAGAAGATTTCTGGACAGGGACTATGGCTACACCTTC.

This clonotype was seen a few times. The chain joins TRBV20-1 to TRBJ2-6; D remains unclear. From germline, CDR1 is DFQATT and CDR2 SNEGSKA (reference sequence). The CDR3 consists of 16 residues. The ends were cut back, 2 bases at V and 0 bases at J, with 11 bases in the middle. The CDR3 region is CSARQGRNSGANVLTF. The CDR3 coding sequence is TGCAGTGCTAGACAAGGACGTAACTCTGGGGCCAACGTCCTGACTTTC.

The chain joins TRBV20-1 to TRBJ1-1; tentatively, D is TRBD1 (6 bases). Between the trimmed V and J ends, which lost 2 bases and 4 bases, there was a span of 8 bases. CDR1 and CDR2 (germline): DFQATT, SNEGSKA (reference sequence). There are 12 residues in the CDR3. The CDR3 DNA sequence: TGCAGTGCTAGACGAGGGGGCACTGAAGCTTTCTTT. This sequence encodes CSARRGGTEAFF.

CDR3 sequence reads: CASSMGPNYEQYF. DNA for the CDR3: TGTGCCAGCAGTATGGGGCCAAACTACGAGCAGTACTTC. V is TRBV12-3 or TRBV12-4 and J is TRBJ2-7; maybe TRBD1 (5 bases). The CDR3 covers 13 residues. V dropped 5 bases and J dropped 3 bases, with 11 bases sitting between them.

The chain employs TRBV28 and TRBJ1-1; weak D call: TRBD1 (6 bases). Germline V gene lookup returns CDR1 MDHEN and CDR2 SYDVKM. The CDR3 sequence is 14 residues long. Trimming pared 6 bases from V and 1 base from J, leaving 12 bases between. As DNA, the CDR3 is TGTGCCAGCAGACACATGACAGGGAACACTGAAGCTTTCTTT. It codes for CASRHMTGNTEAFF.

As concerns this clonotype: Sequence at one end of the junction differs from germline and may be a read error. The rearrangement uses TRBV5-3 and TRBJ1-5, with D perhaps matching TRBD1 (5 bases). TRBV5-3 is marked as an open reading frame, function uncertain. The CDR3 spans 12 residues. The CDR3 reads CASSLADTTQHF. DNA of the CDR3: TGTGCCAGCAGCTTGGCGGACACAACCCAGCATTTT.

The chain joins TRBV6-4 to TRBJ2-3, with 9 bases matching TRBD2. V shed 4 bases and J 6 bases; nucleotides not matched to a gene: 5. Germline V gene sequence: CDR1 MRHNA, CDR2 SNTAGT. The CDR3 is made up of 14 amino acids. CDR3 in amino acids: CASSAAGGRDTQYF. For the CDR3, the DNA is TGTGCCAGCAGTGCAGCGGGAGGAAGGGATACGCAGTATTTT.

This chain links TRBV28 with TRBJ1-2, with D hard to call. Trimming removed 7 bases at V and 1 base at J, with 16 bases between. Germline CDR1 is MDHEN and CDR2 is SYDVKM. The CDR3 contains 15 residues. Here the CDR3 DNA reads TGTGCCAGCAAAGAACTTCGTCGGCTTAACTATGGCTACACCTTC. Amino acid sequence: CASKELRRLNYGYTF.

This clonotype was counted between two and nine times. The DNA of the CDR3 is TGTGCCTGGAAGGGAGGGTCAGAGACCCAGTACTTC. This codes for CAWKGGSETQYF. The chain recombines TRBV30 with TRBJ2-5; 7 nucleotides agree with TRBD2. This CDR3 spans 12 amino acids. Unmatched junction bases numbered 3, after V lost 4 bases and J lost 4 bases. Per the germline V gene, CDR1 is GTSNPN and CDR2 is SVGIG (reference sequence).